The TCR beta chain under discussion was sequenced for a study of T-cell memory formation after mild COVID-19. V lost 6 bases, J lost 4 bases, and 14 bases lay in between. This CDR3 has 14 residues. TCR alpha and TCR beta cDNA libraries carrying sample barcodes and UMIs were produced by 5'RACE using constant-segment primers. TCRdb analysed the 5' RACE reads with MiXCR anew, one entry per CDR3 protein. The repertoire holds roughly 320,000 distinct CDR3 sequences, with 25% to 30% as singletons. Points on this clonotype: Its matching antigen is unknown.

Study-wide points: Day 15 to 85 contracting clones showed balanced CD4/CD8; day 15 to 37 expanders favored CD4+. SARS-CoV-2 specificity of second-wave clones peaking day 37 was unconfirmed. Cross-reactive memory appears to have joined, as suggested by some responding clones showing up in pre-infection memory.

The TCR originated in an adult woman who had mild COVID-19 (a few samples of this study predate the infection). Cell type and time point are not known. Source material: PBMCs or a T cell subset sorted from them (not recorded which). The chain joins TRBV12-3 or TRBV12-4 to TRBJ2-3, with a possible D match to TRBD2 (6 bases). For the CDR3, the DNA is TGTGCCAGCAGCGGGCCTGGAGGGGCAGATACGCAGTATTTT. Protein: CASSGPGGADTQYF.